This T cell receptor beta chain was sequenced for a study of response to subunit inactivated influenza vaccine. Germline loops: CDR1 SGHAT, CDR2 FQDESV (reference sequence). This CDR3 spans 16 amino acids. Trimming took off 2 bases at V and 1 base at J, with 13 bases between the two ends. Findings of the study overall: After each seasonal influenza vaccination, few new T cells are recruited, the authors suggested.

Each CDR3 protein gets one entry after TCRdb re-called the RT-PCR reads with MiXCR. The sample lists fewer than 600,000 distinct CDR3 sequences, 6% to 9% occurring once. This clonotype was detected only a few times. Its antigen is currently unknown. Sequenced material: PBMCs from blood, taken about 23 months after vaccination. This TCR derives from a man between 50 and 75 years old who received an inactivated influenza vaccine. V and J are TRBV11-1 and TRBJ2-3; the D gene is possibly TRBD1 (7 bases). CDR3 amino acids: CASSLQPRGGTDTQYF. CDR3 nucleotides: TGTGCCAGCAGCTTACAACCCAGGGGGGGCACAGATACGCAGTATTTT.